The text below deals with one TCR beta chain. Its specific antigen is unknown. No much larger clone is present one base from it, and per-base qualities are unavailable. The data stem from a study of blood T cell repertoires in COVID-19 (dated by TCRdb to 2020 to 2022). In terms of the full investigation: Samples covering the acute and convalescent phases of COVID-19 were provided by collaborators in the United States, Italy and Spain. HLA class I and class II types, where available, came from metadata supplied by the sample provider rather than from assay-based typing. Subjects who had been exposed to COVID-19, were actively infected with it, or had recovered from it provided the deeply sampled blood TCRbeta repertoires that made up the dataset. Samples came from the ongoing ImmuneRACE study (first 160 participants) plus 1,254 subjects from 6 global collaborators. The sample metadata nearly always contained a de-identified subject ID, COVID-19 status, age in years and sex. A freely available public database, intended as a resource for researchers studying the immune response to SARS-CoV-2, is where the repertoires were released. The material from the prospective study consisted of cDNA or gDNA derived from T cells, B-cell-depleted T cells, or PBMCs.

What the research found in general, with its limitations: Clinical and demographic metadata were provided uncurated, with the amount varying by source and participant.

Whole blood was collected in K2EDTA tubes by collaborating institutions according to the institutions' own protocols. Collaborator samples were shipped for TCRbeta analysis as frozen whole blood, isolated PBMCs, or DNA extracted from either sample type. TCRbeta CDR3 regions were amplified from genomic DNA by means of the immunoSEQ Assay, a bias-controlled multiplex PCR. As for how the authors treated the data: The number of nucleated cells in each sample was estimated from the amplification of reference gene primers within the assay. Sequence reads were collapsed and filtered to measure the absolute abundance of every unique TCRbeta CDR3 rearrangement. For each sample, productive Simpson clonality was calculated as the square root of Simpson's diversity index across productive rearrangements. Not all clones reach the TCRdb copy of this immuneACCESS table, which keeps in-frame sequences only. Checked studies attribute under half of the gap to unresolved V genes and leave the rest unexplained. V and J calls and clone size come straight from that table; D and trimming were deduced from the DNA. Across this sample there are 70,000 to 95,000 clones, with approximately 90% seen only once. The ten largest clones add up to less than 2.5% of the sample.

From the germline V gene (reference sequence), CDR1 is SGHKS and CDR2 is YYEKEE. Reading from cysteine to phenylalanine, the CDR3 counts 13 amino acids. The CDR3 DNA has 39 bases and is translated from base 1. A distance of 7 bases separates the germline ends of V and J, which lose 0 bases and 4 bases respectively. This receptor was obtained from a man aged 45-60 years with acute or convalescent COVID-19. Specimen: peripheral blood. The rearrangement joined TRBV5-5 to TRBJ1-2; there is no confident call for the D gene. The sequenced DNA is TGTGCCAGCAGCTTGGCCGGGGTCTATGGCTACACCTTC. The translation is CASSLAGVYGYTF.